Described below is a single T cell receptor (beta chain) sequence and its context. What it recognizes is unknown. The repertoire was sequenced with immunoSEQ multiplex PCR; TCRdb's copy has only in-frame clones and lacks some. The sample lists under 70,000 clones, roughly 88% occurring once. This specimen belongs to a study of T cells in localized non-small cell lung cancer. Study-wide points: The study sequenced only one region of the tumor. As a result, intratumor heterogeneity could not be excluded and remains possible. Longer overall survival was linked to higher blood T cell density. Measurement of T cell clonality placed uninvolved adjacent lung highest, above the level in tumor.

Germline loops: CDR1 MNHNS, CDR2 SASEGT. The CDR3 has 12 residues. Between the trimmed V and J ends, which lost 6 bases and 6 bases, there was a span of 8 bases. The receptor comes from a woman aged 35 to 70 with stage I lung adenocarcinoma. The V gene is TRBV6-1, the J gene TRBJ1-4; no firm D call. The specimen was peripheral blood, collected before any cancer treatment. CDR3 coding DNA: TGTGCCAGCAGCCCTGGGCATGAAAAACTGTTTTTT. Encoded protein: CASSPGHEKLFF.